The 25 T cell receptor beta chains below all came from one sample that was sequenced in a study of beta chain features in type 1 diabetes. Expressed TCRB transcripts were sequenced after all isolated RNA was converted to cDNA. Generated by immunoSEQ multiplex PCR, the TCRdb table keeps only in-frame clones and is missing some. The sample yields 330,000 or so clones, around 19% seen once. The sample was naive CD4+ T cells from blood. These TCRs come from a woman between 18 and 29 years old in good health.

This clone was observed a handful of times. The chain links TRBV5-1 to TRBJ2-3; a weak D match, TRBD2 (6 bases). The CDR3 is 16 residues long. Per germline, CDR1 SGHRS and CDR2 YFSETQ. V lost 4 bases to trimming and J lost 0 bases, with 15 bases between them. The CDR3 DNA is TGCGCCAGCAGCCCACCAGGCGCGGGGAGCACAGATACGCAGTATTTT. Amino acids: CASSPPGAGSTDTQYF. Based on the CDR3 plus reference TRBV5-1 and TRBJ2-3, the full variable domain is KAGVTQTPRYLIKTRGQQVTLSCSPISGHRSVSWYQQTPGQGLQFLFEYFSETQRNKGNFPGRFSGRQFSNSRSEMNVSTLELGDSALYLCASSPPGAGSTDTQYFGPGTRLTVL.

This clone has only a few counts. The chain employs TRBV2 and TRBJ2-7; 10 positions match TRBD1. With 8 bases clipped from V and 6 bases from J, the junction kept 7 bases outside the gene matches. The CDR3 spans 13 residues. Looked up from germline, CDR1 is SNHLY and CDR2 is FYNNEI. The CDR3 is CASLGDRGGEQYF. CDR3 bases: TGTGCCAGCCTGGGGGACAGGGGAGGCGAGCAGTACTTC.

V and J are TRBV7-2 and TRBJ2-7; D call uncertain. Trimming shortened V by 2 bases and J by 2 bases, and 13 bases separated the two germline ends. Germline CDR1 and CDR2: SGHTA and FQGNSA. The CDR3 covers 15 residues. CDR3 nucleotide sequence: TGTGCCAGCAGCTTACGCCCTGGGCTTGCCTACGAGCAGTACTTC. Amino acid sequence: CASSLRPGLAYEQYF.

This clone was seen more than once but under ten times. The J gene is TRBJ1-2, the V gene TRBV18, with 7 bases identical to TRBD1. V lost 3 bases to trimming and J lost 8 bases; unmatched junction nucleotides: 12. The CDR3 loop spans 15 amino acids. Germline V gives CDR1 KGHSH, CDR2 LQKENI. The CDR3 DNA sequence: TGTGCCAGCTCACCGCCCCTCAGGGGGAGAGCGGGCTACACCTTC. Its protein product is CASSPPLRGRAGYTF. The full variable domain, its missing parts supplied by reference TRBV18 and TRBJ1-2, is NAGVMQNPRHLVRRRGQEARLRCSPMKGHSHVYWYRQLPEEGLKFMVYLQKENIIDESGMPKERFSAEFPKEGPSILRIQQVVRGDSAAYFCASSPPLRGRAGYTFGSGTRLTVV.

This clone was seen more than once but under ten times. The chain links TRBV27 to TRBJ1-2; 8 bases align to TRBD1. Losses at the gene ends were 6 bases for V and 8 bases for J; bases not matched to a gene: 5. Germline loops: CDR1 MNHEY, CDR2 SMNVEV (reference sequence). This CDR3 has 12 residues. The CDR3 DNA sequence: TGTGCCAGCAGAACAGGGGGAAGGGGCTACACCTTC. It yields the protein CASRTGGRGYTF.

The CDR3 nucleotides are TGTGCCAGCAGTTACTCTCTACGAGGGGGAAACTACGAGCAGTACTTC. Its protein is CASSYSLRGGNYEQYF. This sequence joins TRBV6-5 and TRBJ2-7; D may be TRBD1 (6 bases). Trimming stripped 0 bases from V and 3 bases from J, with 15 bases between. The CDR3 totals 16 residues. Germline V CDR1 and CDR2: MNHEY, SVGAGI.

The V call is TRBV5-1, the J call TRBJ2-2, with 7 positions matching TRBD1. J lost 5 bases, V lost 5 bases, and 6 bases had no gene match. The CDR3 totals 14 residues. Looked up from germline, CDR1 is SGHRS and CDR2 is YFSETQ. CDR3 nucleotides: TGCGCCAGCAGACCACAGGGGATTACCGGGGAGCTGTTTTTT. Translating gives CASRPQGITGELFF. The full variable domain, completed using reference TRBV5-1 and TRBJ2-2, is KAGVTQTPRYLIKTRGQQVTLSCSPISGHRSVSWYQQTPGQGLQFLFEYFSETQRNKGNFPGRFSGRQFSNSRSEMNVSTLELGDSALYLCASRPQGITGELFFGEGSRLTVL.

This clone turned up a few times. The chain joins TRBV11-3 to TRBJ2-5; the D gene is possibly TRBD2 (6 bases). Germline CDR1 reads SGHNT; CDR2 reads YENEEA. This CDR3 contains 15 residues. The V and J ends lost 5 bases and 5 bases respectively, with 18 bases between them. The CDR3 bases are TGTGCCAGCAGCCCGAATGGTAGGACTACCGAGACCCAGTACTTC. Translated: CASSPNGRTTETQYF.

In nucleotides, the CDR3 is TGTGCCAGCAGTGAAAACAGCGGTAGAAAGTTCTTC. Translation gives CASSENSGRKFF. The chain has TRBV2 and TRBJ2-1; a possible D gene is TRBD2 (5 bases). Germline CDR1 SNHLY, CDR2 FYNNEI. Trimming pared 2 bases from V and 14 bases from J, leaving 13 bases between. The CDR3 runs 12 residues.

The table lists this clone with a few counts. V and J are TRBV9 and TRBJ2-5; 11 positions agree with TRBD2. Trimming took 0 bases from V and 6 from J; bases not matched to a gene: 7. The CDR3 loop spans 16 amino acids. The V gene's germline CDR1 is SGDLS and CDR2 YYNGEE. DNA of the CDR3: TGTGCCAGCAGCGTAGCGGCCCTAGCGGGAGGACAGACCCAGTACTTC. Amino acids: CASSVAALAGGQTQYF.

This chain links TRBV6-5 with TRBJ1-2; D gene ambiguous. The germline V gene encodes CDR1 MNHEY and CDR2 SVGAGI. CDR3 length equals 14 residues. Trimming took 0 bases from V and 1 from J, leaving 6 bases between them. CDR3 loop: CASSYSPLNYGYTF. The CDR3 DNA sequence: TGTGCCAGCAGTTACTCTCCTCTTAACTATGGCTACACCTTC.

The chain links TRBV9 to TRBJ2-5, with TRBD1 matching 7 bases. J gave up 1 base and V 0 bases, and 3 bases lay outside the gene matches. CDR1 is SGDLS and CDR2 is YYNGEE in the germline V gene. The CDR3 is made up of 15 amino acids. Here the CDR3 reads CASSVEGGIQETQYF. CDR3 DNA sequence: TGTGCCAGCAGCGTAGAAGGGGGCATCCAAGAGACCCAGTACTTC.

A remark on this clone: The sample has other DNA sequences that encode this CDR3 too. This sequence joins TRBV5-1 and TRBJ2-1, with 11 bases aligning to TRBD2. The CDR3 covers 15 residues. From germline, CDR1 is SGHRS and CDR2 YFSETQ. J gave up 2 bases and V 4 bases, and 2 bases lay outside the gene matches. This CDR3 is CASSLLAGAYNEQFF. The CDR3 region has the DNA TGCGCCAGCAGCCTACTAGCGGGAGCCTACAATGAGCAGTTCTTC.

The chain couples TRBV9 to TRBJ2-2; TRBD1 might be the D (5 bases). Trimming cost V 4 bases and J 6 bases, with 16 bases left between them. In germline, CDR1 is SGDLS, CDR2 YYNGEE. CDR3 length: 15 residues. CDR3 sequence reads: CASSNRRGAPGELFF. The CDR3 region has the DNA TGTGCCAGCAGCAATAGAAGGGGTGCACCCGGGGAGCTGTTTTTT.

This chain connects TRBV7-2 to TRBJ1-5, with D unresolved. From germline, CDR1 is SGHTA and CDR2 FQGNSA. The CDR3 contains 13 residues. Trimming left V 3 bases short and J 3 bases short, with 6 bases between. The CDR3 coding sequence is TGTGCCAGCAGCTTCGGTGTCAATCAGCCCCAGCATTTT. Translation: CASSFGVNQPQHF.

The chain is built from TRBV7-2 and TRBJ2-7, with D hard to call. V lost 1 base, J lost 0 bases, and 7 bases lay in between. CDR1 SGHTA and CDR2 FQGNSA come from the germline V gene. The CDR3 runs to 14 residues. CDR3 amino acids: CASSLVHSSYEQYF. CDR3 DNA sequence: TGTGCCAGCAGCTTAGTGCATAGCTCCTACGAGCAGTACTTC.

This clone came up a few times. This rearrangement joins TRBV6-6 to TRBJ1-5; the D gene is possibly TRBD1 (5 bases). V lost 6 bases to trimming and J lost 4 bases, with 10 bases between them. The CDR3 consists of 13 residues. The germline gives CDR1 MNHNY, CDR2 SVGAGI (reference sequence). CDR3 sequence: CASSSNRNQPQHF. The CDR3 DNA reads as TGTGCCAGCAGCTCCAACAGGAATCAGCCCCAGCATTTT.

The table lists this clone with a few counts. The chain combines TRBV15 with TRBJ1-6; the D is unclear. Germline V gene data show CDR1 as LNHNV and CDR2 as YYDKDF (reference sequence). The CDR3 covers 13 residues. Trimming stripped 8 bases from V and 7 bases from J, with 12 bases between. The CDR3 DNA sequence: TGTGCCACCTCCCCAGGCACCAATTCACCCCTCCACTTT. It specifies CATSPGTNSPLHF.

This clone was detected only a few times. The chain couples TRBV7-2 to TRBJ2-1, with TRBD2 identical over 13 bases. Germline CDR1 and CDR2: SGHTA and FQGNSA. Trimming took 6 bases from V and 10 from J; bases not matched to a gene: 6. The CDR3 runs to 14 residues. The CDR3 region has the DNA TGTGCCAGCAGGCGGACTAGCGGGGGTGGGGAGCAGTTCTTC. It is translated as CASRRTSGGGEQFF. Full variable domain (rest looked up from reference TRBV7-2 and TRBJ2-1): GAGVSQSPSNKVTEKGKDVELRCDPISGHTALYWYRQSLGQGLEFLIYFQGNSAPDKSGLPSDRFSAERTGGSVSTLTIQRTQQEDSAVYLCASRRTSGGGEQFFGPGTRLTVL.

There are a few counts of this clone. CDR3 sequence (DNA): TGTGCCAGCAGGCCGGGACAGTATGGCTACACCTTC. As protein: CASRPGQYGYTF. This chain uses TRBV21-1 with TRBJ1-2; TRBD1 reflects the table's D call only, with no check against the DNA. TRBV21-1 is noted as a pseudogene. The CDR3 length is 12 residues.

The rearrangement joins TRBV7-2 to TRBJ2-7; D uncertain. The CDR3 has 12 amino acids. CDR1 SGHTA and CDR2 FQGNSA come from the germline V gene. With 5 bases removed from V and 6 bases from J, the gap between germline ends came to 11 bases. Here the CDR3 reads CASSQVRSEQYF. In DNA form, the CDR3 reads TGTGCCAGCAGCCAAGTTCGGTCCGAGCAGTACTTC.

Turning to this clone: In the same sample, other DNA sequences code for this CDR3. The rearrangement joins TRBV18 to TRBJ2-3; TRBD1 matches at 7 bases. This CDR3 region has 14 residues. V shed 2 bases and J 2 bases; nucleotides not matched to a gene: 1. Looked up from germline, CDR1 is KGHSH and CDR2 is LQKENI. This CDR3 is CASSPDRATDTQYF. CDR3 bases: TGTGCCAGCTCACCAGACAGGGCCACAGATACGCAGTATTTT. Based on the CDR3 plus reference TRBV18 and TRBJ2-3, the full variable domain is NAGVMQNPRHLVRRRGQEARLRCSPMKGHSHVYWYRQLPEEGLKFMVYLQKENIIDESGMPKERFSAEFPKEGPSILRIQQVVRGDSAAYFCASSPDRATDTQYFGPGTRLTVL.

V gene TRBV5-1 combines with J gene TRBJ1-2; D is ambiguous. The V end lost 4 bases, the J end lost 7 bases, and 11 bases lay between the germline ends. CDR1 SGHRS and CDR2 YFSETQ come from the germline V gene. CDR3 size: 12 residues. CDR3 DNA sequence: TGCGCCAGCAGCGATCCCACGCGTGGCTACACCTTC. This encodes CASSDPTRGYTF.

The J gene is TRBJ2-1, the V gene TRBV11-3; TRBD2 might be the D (5 bases). This CDR3 is built from 14 residues. From germline, CDR1 is SGHNT and CDR2 YENEEA. The germline V and J ends were trimmed by 0 bases and 6 bases, with 9 bases remaining between them. The CDR3 region has the DNA TGTGCCAGCAGCTTAGACCCGGGGAGCAATGAGCAGTTCTTC. The encoded protein is CASSLDPGSNEQFF.

This clone was found a few times. The gene calls are TRBV7-6 and TRBJ2-3; D not resolved. The CDR3 covers 14 residues. From germline, CDR1 is SGHVS and CDR2 FNYEAQ. The ends were cut back, 4 bases at V and 0 bases at J, with 8 bases in the middle. The chain's CDR3 is CASSSMTSTDTQYF. CDR3 bases: TGTGCCAGCAGCTCCATGACTAGCACAGATACGCAGTATTTT.